This TCR beta chain was observed in a study of T-cell memory formation after mild COVID-19. This clonotype was observed a handful of times. From 5'RACE with constant-segment primers came TCR alpha and TCR beta cDNA libraries that carried sample barcodes and UMIs. MiXCR, applied by TCRdb to the 5' RACE reads, yields one record per CDR3 protein. The data contain 250,000 to 300,000 distinct CDR3 sequences, around 15% of them singletons. The CDR3 has 13 residues. Germline values: CDR1 KGHSH, CDR2 LQKENI. Trimming cost V 3 bases and J 7 bases, with 12 bases left between them. Input material: PBMCs or a T cell subset sorted from them (not recorded which). The sequence derives from a man aged 18 to 30 who had mild COVID-19 (a few samples of this study predate the infection). Cell type and time point are not known. The V call is TRBV18, the J call TRBJ1-1; TRBD1 is a possible D gene (6 bases). CDR3 sequence: CASSPDRRGEAFF. The CDR3 bases are TGTGCCAGCTCACCCGACAGGAGGGGTGAAGCTTTCTTT.